The 22 T cell receptor beta chains below come from one sample, sequenced in a study of T cell changes during pregnancy in multiple sclerosis. The protocol was immunoSEQ multiplex PCR, while the TCRdb copy is restricted to in-frame clones and leaves out a portion. Here the sample spans approximately 70,000 clones, roughly nine tenths being singletons. The sequenced sample was peripheral blood, obtained in the second trimester of pregnancy. The receptors originated from a female donor in good health, enrolled as a control in a pregnancy study.

J is TRBJ2-7 and V is TRBV4-3; TRBD1 is a possible D gene (5 bases). CDR1 LGHNA and CDR2 YSLEER come from the germline V gene. The CDR3 length is 15 residues. V lost 0 bases and J 4 bases, leaving 13 bases between the germline ends. Here the CDR3 DNA reads TGCGCCAGCAGCCAAGATCGGCAGGGCGCTTACGAGCAGTACTTC. Translating it yields CASSQDRQGAYEQYF.

The chain carries TRBV7-3 and TRBJ2-3; a possible D gene is TRBD2 (7 bases). Germline values: CDR1 SGHTA, CDR2 FQGTGA. The CDR3 consists of 16 residues. Trimming shortened V by 2 bases and J by 9 bases, and 21 bases separated the two germline ends. CDR3 protein: CASSLLGQGRVSTQYF. CDR3 nucleotides: TGTGCCAGCAGCTTATTAGGGCAGGGGAGGGTCTCGACGCAGTATTTT.

V is TRBV6-6 and J is TRBJ1-5; unclear D gene. V gave up 3 bases and J gave up 2 bases, with 11 bases separating them. This CDR3 has 15 amino acids. The germline V gene encodes CDR1 MNHNY and CDR2 SVGAGI (reference sequence). CDR3 in amino acids: CASSYSHGGNQPQHF. The CDR3 DNA follows: TGTGCCAGCAGTTATTCTCACGGGGGCAATCAGCCCCAGCATTTT.

This rearrangement joins TRBV19 to TRBJ2-7, with TRBD2 identical over 7 bases. The trim removed 4 bases at V and 3 bases at J, leaving 9 bases unmatched. The CDR3 runs 15 residues. Per the germline V gene, CDR1 is LNHDA and CDR2 is SQIVND (reference sequence). DNA of the CDR3: TGTGCCAGTAGTACCCCGTCTAGCGGATACTACGAGCAGTACTTC. This codes for CASSTPSSGYYEQYF. Full variable domain (missing parts from reference TRBV19 and TRBJ2-7): DGGITQSPKYLFRKEGQNVTLSCEQNLNHDAMYWYRQDPGQGLRLIYYSQIVNDFQKGDIAEGYSVSREKKESFPLTVTSAQKNPTAFYLCASSTPSSGYYEQYFGPGTRLTVT.

The chain employs TRBV5-4 and TRBJ2-3; 9 bases align to TRBD2. V gave up 6 bases and J gave up 3 bases; unmatched junction bases: 5. Germline loops: CDR1 SGHNT, CDR2 YYREEE (reference sequence). CDR3 length: 14 amino acids. Here the CDR3 reads CASTQRGETDTQYF. As DNA, the CDR3 is TGTGCCAGCACCCAGCGGGGGGAAACAGATACGCAGTATTTT.

CDR3 nucleotide sequence: TGTGCCAGCAGATCAACAGCCACAGATACGCAGTATTTT. It codes for CASRSTATDTQYF. This chain joins TRBV28 and TRBJ2-3; D gene unclear. V was cut by 6 bases and J by 2 bases, with 9 bases left in between. This CDR3 contains 13 residues. CDR1 and CDR2 from the germline V gene are MDHEN and SYDVKM. Full variable domain (outside the CDR3, taken from reference TRBV28 and TRBJ2-3): DVKVTQSSRYLVKRTGEKVFLECVQDMDHENMFWYRQDPGLGLRLIYFSYDVKMKEKGDIPEGYSVSREKKERFSLILESASTNQTSMYLCASRSTATDTQYFGPGTRLTVL.

This rearrangement joins TRBV2 to TRBJ1-1; a weak D match, TRBD1 (5 bases). CDR1 and CDR2 (germline): SNHLY, FYNNEI. CDR3 size: 11 residues. The V and J ends lost 7 bases and 8 bases respectively, with 11 bases between them. The CDR3 reads CASKQVNEAFF. CDR3 sequence (DNA): TGTGCCAGCAAACAGGTGAACGAAGCTTTCTTT.

This clone was seen just once. Here the CDR3 reads CASSNWNTEAFF. Written as DNA, the CDR3 is TGTGCCAGTTCTAACTGGAACACTGAAGCTTTCTTT. This chain links TRBV19 with TRBJ1-1; D gene ambiguous. Germline values: CDR1 LNHDA, CDR2 SQIVND (reference sequence). The CDR3 is made up of 12 amino acids. Between the trimmed V and J ends, which lost 8 bases and 1 base, there was a span of 8 bases.

This clone was counted a single time. J is TRBJ1-2 and V is TRBV28; D remains unclear. The CDR3 runs 12 residues. The V end was cut by 5 bases, the J end by 4 bases, with 8 bases between. Germline CDR1 reads MDHEN; CDR2 reads SYDVKM. CDR3 DNA: TGTGCCAGCAGTGAGGGTTCCTATGGCTACACCTTC. It specifies CASSEGSYGYTF.

This chain uses TRBV7-9 with TRBJ2-3; D perhaps matches TRBD2 (6 bases). CDR3 length: 14 residues. Per germline, CDR1 SEHNR and CDR2 FQNEAQ (reference sequence). V shed 5 bases and J shed 0 bases, with 9 bases lying between them. CDR3 residues: CASSLGLSTDTQYF. The CDR3 nucleotides read TGTGCCAGCAGCCTAGGACTAAGCACAGATACGCAGTATTTT.

The J gene is TRBJ1-2, the V gene TRBV11-2, with TRBD1 matching 7 bases. J lost 6 bases, V lost 4 bases, and 5 bases had no gene match. CDR1 is SGHAT and CDR2 is FQNNGV in the germline V gene. CDR3 length: 13 amino acids. The CDR3 sequence is CASSSLDRDGYTF. In nucleotides, the CDR3 is TGTGCCAGCAGCTCTTTAGACAGGGATGGCTACACCTTC. Using reference TRBV11-2 and TRBJ1-2 for the parts outside the CDR3, the full variable domain is EAGVAQSPRYKIIEKRQSVAFWCNPISGHATLYWYQQILGQGPKLLIQFQNNGVVDDSQLPKDRFSAERLKGVDSTLKIQPAKLEDSAVYLCASSSLDRDGYTFGSGTRLTVV.

The V call is TRBV11-2, the J call TRBJ1-1; maybe TRBD1 (5 bases). The V and J ends lost 5 bases and 1 base respectively, with 14 bases between them. The germline gives CDR1 SGHAT, CDR2 FQNNGV. There are 15 residues in the CDR3. CDR3 amino acids: CASSLVFTGNTEAFF. Written as DNA, the CDR3 is TGTGCCAGCAGCCTAGTGTTTACAGGGAACACTGAAGCTTTCTTT.

V and J are TRBV5-6 and TRBJ1-2; perhaps TRBD1 as D (5 bases). Trimming stripped 6 bases from V and 7 bases from J, with 16 bases between. Germline CDR1 and CDR2: SGHDT and YYEEEE. There are 13 residues in the CDR3. CDR3 residues: CASTIPGFSGYTF. In nucleotides, the CDR3 is TGTGCCAGCACCATCCCAGGGTTCAGTGGCTACACCTTC.

The chain couples TRBV11-2 to TRBJ2-2; 7 nucleotides line up with TRBD2. The junction had 13 bases not matched to a gene; V was cut back by 2 bases and J by 4 bases. The CDR3 is 18 residues long. CDR1 is SGHAT, CDR2 FQNNGV, per germline. CDR3 in amino acids: CASSLSSPAGRSTGELFF. The DNA of the CDR3 is TGTGCCAGCAGCTTAAGTTCCCCAGCGGGGAGGAGCACCGGGGAGCTGTTTTTT. The variable domain in full, completed from reference TRBV11-2 and TRBJ2-2, reads EAGVAQSPRYKIIEKRQSVAFWCNPISGHATLYWYQQILGQGPKLLIQFQNNGVVDDSQLPKDRFSAERLKGVDSTLKIQPAKLEDSAVYLCASSLSSPAGRSTGELFFGEGSRLTVL.

This clone was found once. J is TRBJ2-1 and V is TRBV18; a possible D gene is TRBD2 (6 bases). This CDR3 spans 13 amino acids. Germline V gene sequence: CDR1 KGHSH, CDR2 LQKENI. V dropped 2 bases and J dropped 4 bases, with 6 bases sitting between them. The CDR3: CASSPGGYNEQFF. Written as DNA, the CDR3 is TGTGCCAGCTCACCAGGGGGGTACAATGAGCAGTTCTTC. Drawing the rest from reference TRBV18 and TRBJ2-1, the complete variable domain is NAGVMQNPRHLVRRRGQEARLRCSPMKGHSHVYWYRQLPEEGLKFMVYLQKENIIDESGMPKERFSAEFPKEGPSILRIQQVVRGDSAAYFCASSPGGYNEQFFGPGTRLTVL.

Here the CDR3 reads CASSWLAGGQETQYF. DNA for the CDR3: TGTGCCAGCAGTTGGCTAGCGGGGGGGCAAGAGACCCAGTACTTC. The chain recombines TRBV28 with TRBJ2-5; 12 bases fit TRBD2. CDR1 and CDR2 from the germline V gene are MDHEN and SYDVKM. This CDR3 is 15 amino acids long. The V segment lost 4 bases and the J segment 2 bases; nucleotides outside the gene matches: 2.

The chain recombines TRBV9 with TRBJ1-6; possibly TRBD1 for D (5 bases). The germline CDR1 and CDR2 sequences are SGDLS and YYNGEE. V lost 7 bases to trimming and J lost 6 bases, with 14 bases between them. This CDR3 has 14 amino acids. Written as DNA, the CDR3 is TGTGCCAGCGGCACAGGTTTTGGTAATTCACCCCTCCACTTT. Amino acids: CASGTGFGNSPLHF. Looking up the rest from reference TRBV9 and TRBJ1-6 gives the full variable domain: DSGVTQTPKHLITATGQRVTLRCSPRSGDLSVYWYQQSLDQGLQFLIQYYNGEERAKGNILERFSAQQFPDLHSELNLSSLELGDSALYFCASGTGFGNSPLHFGNGTRLTVT.

The chain joins TRBV7-8 to TRBJ2-4, with 7 bases lining up with TRBD2. Germline loops: CDR1 SGHVS, CDR2 FQNEAQ. The CDR3 contains 16 residues. J lost 2 bases, V lost 1 base, and 5 bases had no gene match. The DNA for the CDR3 is TGTGCCAGCAGCTTAGGCGGGAGAGCCCCCAAAAACATTCAGTACTTC. Residues: CASSLGGRAPKNIQYF.

This rearrangement joins TRBV2 to TRBJ1-6, with D possibly TRBD1 on 5 matching bases. From germline, CDR1 is SNHLY and CDR2 FYNNEI. CDR3 length equals 18 residues. Trimming took off 6 bases at V and 8 bases at J, with 26 bases between the two ends. In nucleotides, the CDR3 is TGTGCCAGCAGGGAGGGGTGGGTACTTCAGATGGGCCATTCACCCCTCCACTTT. This codes for CASREGWVLQMGHSPLHF.

The rearrangement joins TRBV25-1 to TRBJ2-2; possible D gene TRBD2, 7 bases. Trimming took 4 bases from V and 5 from J, leaving 11 bases between them. CDR3 length: 14 amino acids. Looked up from germline, CDR1 is MGHDK and CDR2 is SYGVNS. Written as DNA, the CDR3 is TGTGCCAGCAGTGGGGGGGGGCCTACCGGGGAGCTGTTTTTT. Its translation: CASSGGGPTGELFF.

The V gene is TRBV9, the J gene TRBJ1-4; tentatively, D is TRBD1 (5 bases). The V gene lost 0 bases and the J gene lost 3 bases, with 9 bases spanning the gap. The CDR3 length is 15 residues. Germline CDR1 reads SGDLS; CDR2 reads YYNGEE. The CDR3 nucleotides read TGTGCCAGCAGCGTAGCCCAGGGCCCTAATGAAAAACTGTTTTTT. Its protein is CASSVAQGPNEKLFF.

The rearrangement links TRBV28 to TRBJ2-7; a possible D gene is TRBD1 (6 bases). The CDR3 is 15 amino acids. V was shortened by 7 bases and J by 2 bases, with 18 bases between the two germline ends. Germline loops: CDR1 MDHEN, CDR2 SYDVKM. The CDR3 DNA follows: TGTGCCAGCACTGGCCCCAGGGGCCCGACCTACGAGCAGTACTTC. Translated: CASTGPRGPTYEQYF.